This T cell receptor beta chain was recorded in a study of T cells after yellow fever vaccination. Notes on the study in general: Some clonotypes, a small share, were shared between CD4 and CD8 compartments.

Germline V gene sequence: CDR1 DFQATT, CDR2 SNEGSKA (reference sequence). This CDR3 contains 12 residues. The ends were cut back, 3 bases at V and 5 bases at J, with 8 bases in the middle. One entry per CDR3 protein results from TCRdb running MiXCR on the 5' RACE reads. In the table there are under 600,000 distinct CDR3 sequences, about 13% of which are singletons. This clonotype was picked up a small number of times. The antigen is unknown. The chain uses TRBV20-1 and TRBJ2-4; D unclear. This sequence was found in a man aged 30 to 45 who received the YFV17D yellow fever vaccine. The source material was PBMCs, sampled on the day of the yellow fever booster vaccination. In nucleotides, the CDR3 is TGCAGTGCTAGTCCGAACGAAAACATTCAGTACTTC. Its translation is CSASPNENIQYF.